This T cell receptor beta chain was profiled in a study of T cells in Graves' hyperthyroidism and ophthalmopathy. Notes on the study in general: From stable hyperthyroidism, ophthalmopathy was separated by a 13 V-J model.

Researchers amplified the TCR beta CDR3 regions from RNA transcripts. Primed by the HTBI set, a first-round RT-PCR was run on the TCR CDR3. TCRdb used MiXCR to reprocess the multiplex PCR reads, holding one entry per CDR3 protein. The sample shows about 680,000 distinct CDR3 sequences, approximately 36% of them seen only once. This CDR3 comprises 15 residues. CDR1 ENHRY and CDR2 SYGVKD come from the germline V gene. V gave up 7 bases and J gave up 1 base; unmatched junction bases: 9. The sample holds many counts of this clonotype. Antigen specificity is unknown. The V call is TRBV10-3, the J call TRBJ1-1, with 7 bases matching TRBD1. This clonotype originated in a woman in her 40s with Graves' hyperthyroidism. The sample taken for sequencing was blood. The CDR3 DNA is TGTGCCATCACCATACAGGGGATGGGGAACACTGAAGCTTTCTTT. Translation: CAITIQGMGNTEAFF.